These 19 T cell receptor beta chains were all obtained from the same sample, sequenced in a study of cytomegalovirus exposure and HLA in healthy donors. Primers: 60 Vbeta forward and 13 Jbeta reverse. TCRdb's table, derived via immunoSEQ multiplex PCR, lists solely in-frame clones and lacks some. The sample consists of 100,000 or so clones, about 88% of them appearing once. Sequencing input: PBMCs. The receptors were sampled from a man younger than 35 in good health and CMV-seronegative.

The gene calls are TRBV27 and TRBJ2-7; maybe TRBD2 (6 bases). Trimming removed 0 bases from V and 0 bases from J, with 12 bases in between. The germline V gene encodes CDR1 MNHEY and CDR2 SMNVEV (reference sequence). This CDR3 region has 16 residues. The CDR3 DNA follows: TGTGCCAGCAGTTTATCCGGGAGCTTAAGCTCCTACGAGCAGTACTTC. Translation gives CASSLSGSLSSYEQYF.

This chain joins TRBV11-2 and TRBJ1-1; 8 bases match TRBD1. The CDR3 loop spans 14 amino acids. V lost 5 bases to trimming and J lost 4 bases; unmatched junction nucleotides: 6. CDR1 is SGHAT and CDR2 is FQNNGV in the germline V gene. Here the CDR3 reads CASSETGGGTEAFF. The CDR3 DNA reads as TGTGCCAGCAGCGAAACAGGGGGTGGCACTGAAGCTTTCTTT.

V usage is TRBV6-6 and J usage is TRBJ2-1, with TRBD2 matching over 11 bases. The CDR3 has 16 residues. The germline gives CDR1 MNHNY, CDR2 SVGAGI (reference sequence). The J segment lost 2 bases and the V segment lost 4 bases, leaving 4 bases of the junction unmatched. The CDR3 DNA is TGTGCCAGCAGTTCCCCACTAGCGGGAGCCTACAATGAGCAGTTCTTC. It encodes CASSSPLAGAYNEQFF.

The rearrangement links TRBV6-5 to TRBJ2-7; maybe TRBD1 (5 bases). The germline CDR1 and CDR2 sequences are MNHEY and SVGAGI. CDR3 size: 14 residues. V was clipped by 6 bases and J by 0 bases, with 12 bases between them. The CDR3 region is CASSPRATSYEQYF. DNA of the CDR3: TGTGCCAGCAGCCCCAGGGCGACCTCCTACGAGCAGTACTTC.

The J gene is TRBJ1-6, the V gene TRBV5-1; D remains unclear. CDR3 length equals 12 residues. V lost 4 bases and J lost 7, with 6 bases in between. CDR1 and CDR2 (germline): SGHRS, YFSETQ. The DNA of the CDR3 is TGCGCCAGCAGCGAACTAAATTCACCCCTCCACTTT. This codes for CASSELNSPLHF.

J is TRBJ1-5 and V is TRBV6-1; the D gene is possibly TRBD1 (6 bases). CDR1 is MNHNS and CDR2 is SASEGT in the germline V gene. Between the trimmed V and J ends, which lost 4 bases and 0 bases, there was a span of 13 bases. CDR3 length equals 16 residues. CDR3: CASSGLLRGSNQPQHF. The DNA of the CDR3 is TGTGCCAGCAGTGGACTCCTCAGGGGTAGCAATCAGCCCCAGCATTTT.

This chain links TRBV5-1 with TRBJ2-5, with 8 bases fitting TRBD2. This CDR3 is 18 amino acids long. V shed 0 bases and J 5 bases; nucleotides not matched to a gene: 15. The V gene's germline CDR1 is SGHRS and CDR2 YFSETQ. The CDR3 is CASSLAGLAGAGGETQYF. The CDR3, as DNA: TGCGCCAGCAGCTTGGCCGGGCTAGCGGGTGCCGGCGGGGAGACCCAGTACTTC.

V usage is TRBV4-3 and J usage is TRBJ2-3, with TRBD1 matching over 11 bases. The germline gives CDR1 LGHNA, CDR2 YSLEER. The trim removed 0 bases at V and 0 bases at J, leaving 11 bases unmatched. The CDR3 is 20 residues long. CDR3 sequence: CASSQDLGGQGALSTDTQYF. CDR3 DNA sequence: TGCGCCAGCAGCCAAGATCTAGGAGGACAGGGGGCCCTGAGCACAGATACGCAGTATTTT.

This clone has a single count. The chain recombines TRBV28 with TRBJ2-6; 7 bases match TRBD1. Germline V CDR1 and CDR2: MDHEN, SYDVKM. The ends lost 6 bases at V and 2 bases at J; junction bases unmatched: 7. The CDR3 is 16 residues long. The chain's CDR3 is CASRTRDSTGANVLTF. The CDR3 DNA follows: TGTGCCAGCAGAACCAGGGACAGTACTGGGGCCAACGTCCTGACTTTC.

J is TRBJ2-4 and V is TRBV9; D is possibly TRBD1 (7 bases). The germline gives CDR1 SGDLS, CDR2 YYNGEE. The CDR3 covers 15 residues. V lost 0 bases to trimming and J lost 6 bases, with 13 bases between them. CDR3 protein: CASSVGSGGGNIQYF. Written as DNA, the CDR3 is TGTGCCAGCAGCGTAGGTTCAGGGGGAGGAAACATTCAGTACTTC.

The chain is built from TRBV7-9 and TRBJ1-5; D perhaps matches TRBD1 (5 bases). Per the germline V gene, CDR1 is SEHNR and CDR2 is FQNEAQ (reference sequence). V was trimmed by 5 bases and J by 1 base, leaving 18 bases between them. The CDR3 has 17 residues. The CDR3 bases are TGTGCCAGCAGCCGGGGGGGAGGGGCTTGGAGCAATCAGCCCCAGCATTTT. This encodes CASSRGGGAWSNQPQHF.

This clone was seen a few times. The chain couples TRBV4-1 to TRBJ1-5, with 12 bases aligning to TRBD1. Germline V gene sequence: CDR1 MGHRA, CDR2 YSYEKL. CDR3 length equals 15 residues. V trimming: 1 base; J trimming: 7 bases; junction bases outside the gene matches: 2. CDR3: CASSQGDRGLQPQHF. The CDR3 DNA is TGCGCCAGCAGCCAAGGGGACAGGGGGCTCCAGCCCCAGCATTTT.

CDR3 DNA: TGTGCCAGCAGTTCTAGACTAGCGGGAGACACAGATACGCAGTATTTT. Translation: CASSSRLAGDTDTQYF. The chain employs TRBV2 and TRBJ2-3, with 12 positions matching TRBD2. With V trimmed by 5 bases and J by 2 bases, 5 bases remained unmatched. Germline values: CDR1 SNHLY, CDR2 FYNNEI. This CDR3 comprises 16 residues. Looking up the rest from reference TRBV2 and TRBJ2-3 gives the full variable domain: EPEVTQTPSHQVTQMGQEVILRCVPISNHLYFYWYRQILGQKVEFLVSFYNNEISEKSEIFDDQFSVERPDGSNFTLKIRSTKLEDSAMYFCASSSRLAGDTDTQYFGPGTRLTVL.

This clone appeared a single time. CDR3 DNA sequence: TGTGCCAGCAGCTCCGCAGGGGTACTCGCCAAAAACATTCAGTACTTC. It translates to CASSSAGVLAKNIQYF. The V gene is TRBV28, the J gene TRBJ2-4; D might be TRBD1 (6 bases). Germline V gene lookup returns CDR1 MDHEN and CDR2 SYDVKM. The CDR3 spans 16 residues. The V end was cut by 6 bases, the J end by 1 base, with 16 bases between.

The chain employs TRBV30 and TRBJ1-5; no reliable D call. There are 15 residues in the CDR3. Germline-derived CDR1 and CDR2 are GTSNPN and SVGIG (reference sequence). Trimming took 1 base from V and 2 from J, leaving 12 bases between them. CDR3 loop: CAWSGQAGGNQPQHF. Here the CDR3 DNA reads TGTGCCTGGAGTGGGCAGGCCGGGGGCAATCAGCCCCAGCATTTT.

The count of this clone is one. CDR3 sequence (DNA): TGTGCCATCAGTGTATCTAGCGGCTTTGGGGAGCAGTTCTTC. Residues: CAISVSSGFGEQFF. The rearrangement uses TRBV10-3 and TRBJ2-1; TRBD2 matches 7 bases. Losses at the gene ends were 4 bases for V and 10 bases for J; bases not matched to a gene: 10. The CDR3 extends over 14 amino acids. Germline CDR1 ENHRY, CDR2 SYGVKD.

The V and J genes are TRBV11-3 and TRBJ2-2, with TRBD2 matching over 16 bases. The V gene's germline CDR1 is SGHNT and CDR2 YENEEA. Trimming cost V 4 bases and J 5 bases; bases outside gene matches: 1. The CDR3 length is 16 residues. The CDR3 reads CASSSGLAGGTGELFF. The CDR3 nucleotides are TGTGCCAGCAGCTCGGGACTAGCGGGAGGGACCGGGGAGCTGTTTTTT.

The J gene is TRBJ2-7, the V gene TRBV28, with 7 bases that match TRBD2. The length of the CDR3 is 15 residues. Trimming took 5 bases from V and 3 from J; bases not matched to a gene: 10. Looked up from germline, CDR1 is MDHEN and CDR2 is SYDVKM. The CDR3 loop is CASSTPSGRGYEQYF. Here the CDR3 DNA reads TGTGCCAGCAGTACACCTTCGGGGAGGGGCTACGAGCAGTACTTC.

The chain recombines TRBV6-1 with TRBJ2-5; D is undetermined. Germline assignment: CDR1 MNHNS and CDR2 SASEGT. The CDR3 sequence is 12 residues long. V lost 4 bases, J lost 5 bases, and 8 bases lay in between. This CDR3 reads CASSAARETQYF. The CDR3 nucleotides are TGTGCCAGCAGTGCGGCGAGGGAGACCCAGTACTTC.